The 18 T cell receptor beta chains below come from one sample, sequenced in a study of T cells in localized non-small cell lung cancer. Here immunoSEQ multiplex PCR was the method, and the copy in TCRdb shows in-frame clones only, minus some. The profile shows more than 45,000 clones, 70% to 85% of them singletons. Specimen: peripheral blood, collected before any cancer treatment. These receptors all come from a man aged 40 to 70 with stage I squamous cell lung carcinoma.

The chain has TRBV21-1 and TRBJ2-6. TRBV21-1 is noted as a pseudogene. The CDR3 loop spans 20 amino acids. CDR3 DNA: TGTGCCAGCAGCAAAGTAAGGAACAGGCCCCGGGGTCCTGGGGCCAACGTCCTGACTTTC. Encoded protein: CASSKVRNRPRGPGANVLTF.

The J gene is TRBJ2-7, the V gene TRBV11-2, with 7 nucleotides matching TRBD1. J lost 1 base, V lost 3 bases, and 9 bases had no gene match. CDR3 size: 16 residues. CDR1 is SGHAT and CDR2 is FQNNGV in the germline V gene. CDR3: CASSFRDRRGSYEQYF. In DNA form, the CDR3 reads TGTGCCAGCAGCTTCCGGGACAGAAGAGGTTCCTACGAGCAGTACTTC.

This clone was seen a handful of times. J is TRBJ1-2 and V is TRBV19, with D possibly TRBD1 on 6 matching bases. The length of the CDR3 is 14 residues. Germline V CDR1 and CDR2: LNHDA, SQIVND (reference sequence). Trimming stripped 5 bases from V and 4 bases from J, with 14 bases between. CDR3: CASSPGTIGYGYTF. CDR3 DNA: TGTGCCAGTAGTCCTGGGACAATTGGCTATGGCTACACCTTC.

The J gene is TRBJ2-3, the V gene TRBV9, with D perhaps TRBD2 (7 bases). The CDR3 has 15 amino acids. Germline-derived CDR1 and CDR2 are SGDLS and YYNGEE. The V end was cut by 0 bases, the J end by 6 bases, with 14 bases between. The CDR3 sequence: CASSVAGGRMDTQYF. For the CDR3, the DNA is TGTGCCAGCAGCGTAGCGGGGGGCCGTATGGATACGCAGTATTTT.

This clone has only a few counts. The chain carries TRBV9 and TRBJ1-6; TRBD1 matches at 9 bases. Per the germline V gene, CDR1 is SGDLS and CDR2 is YYNGEE. The CDR3 totals 15 residues. V gave up 3 bases and J gave up 6 bases; unmatched junction bases: 4. The CDR3 reads CASSAPTGGNSPLHF. The CDR3 DNA reads TGTGCCAGCAGCGCCCCGACAGGGGGTAATTCACCCCTCCACTTT.

V is TRBV5-6 and J is TRBJ1-5; 7 nucleotides agree with TRBD1. This CDR3 has 17 amino acids. The V segment lost 0 bases and the J segment 7 bases; nucleotides outside the gene matches: 13. Germline V gene lookup returns CDR1 SGHDT and CDR2 YYEEEE. As DNA, the CDR3 is TGTGCCAGCAGCTTGGCCCGTAATAGACAGGGTGGACAGCCCCAGCATTTT. This gives the protein CASSLARNRQGGQPQHF.

The chain combines TRBV6-5 with TRBJ2-2; TRBD1 is a possible D gene (6 bases). With 5 bases removed from V and 8 bases from J, the gap between germline ends came to 15 bases. Germline-derived CDR1 and CDR2 are MNHEY and SVGAGI. CDR3 length: 14 amino acids. DNA of the CDR3: TGTGCCAGCAGTAAAACCGGGACATCAGGGGAGCTGTTTTTT. Protein sequence: CASSKTGTSGELFF.

The chain joins TRBV19 to TRBJ1-5; D perhaps matches TRBD1 (5 bases). This CDR3 contains 14 residues. V lost 6 bases to trimming and J lost 6 bases, with 15 bases between them. Germline CDR1 reads LNHDA; CDR2 reads SQIVND (reference sequence). CDR3 region: CASRKGPTGQPQHF. CDR3 DNA: TGTGCCAGTAGAAAGGGGCCGACGGGTCAGCCCCAGCATTTT.

The chain joins TRBV9 to TRBJ2-5; D tentatively fits TRBD1 or TRBD2 (5 bases each). Trimming took 0 bases from V and 4 from J, leaving 13 bases between them. Germline V gives CDR1 SGDLS, CDR2 YYNGEE. The CDR3 has 15 residues. The CDR3 loop is CASSVGAGSGETQYF. The CDR3 coding sequence is TGTGCCAGCAGCGTAGGGGCAGGGAGTGGAGAGACCCAGTACTTC.

In its sample, this clone was seen once. The chain joins TRBV29-1 to TRBJ2-2; weak D call: TRBD1 (5 bases). CDR1 and CDR2 (germline): SQVTM, ANQGSEA. The CDR3 runs 14 residues. Trimming cost V 3 bases and J 0 bases, with 8 bases left between them. The CDR3 DNA reads TGCAGCGTTGAGAAGGGGACGAACACCGGGGAGCTGTTTTTT. It encodes CSVEKGTNTGELFF.

This clone is medium-sized within its sample. The chain has TRBV27 and TRBJ2-2, with 8 bases identical to TRBD2. Trimming took 3 bases from V and 4 from J; bases not matched to a gene: 1. The germline CDR1 and CDR2 sequences are MNHEY and SMNVEV (reference sequence). This CDR3 has 14 amino acids. The CDR3 sequence: CASSFTSGTGELFF. The CDR3 DNA follows: TGTGCCAGCAGTTTCACTAGCGGCACCGGGGAGCTGTTTTTT.

The rearrangement uses TRBV9 and TRBJ1-6; a possible D gene is TRBD1 (5 bases). Trimming cost V 4 bases and J 6 bases, with 11 bases left between them. The CDR3 consists of 14 residues. The germline V gene encodes CDR1 SGDLS and CDR2 YYNGEE. Here the CDR3 DNA reads TGTGCCAGCAGCCCCCGGGACGTTAATTCACCCCTCCACTTT. Translated: CASSPRDVNSPLHF.

The chain is built from TRBV7-2 and TRBJ1-6, with a weak D call TRBD1 (6 bases). The germline CDR1 and CDR2 sequences are SGHTA and FQGNSA. There are 15 residues in the CDR3. Trimming removed 5 bases at V and 9 bases at J, with 17 bases between. The CDR3 sequence: CASSPNTGMASPLHF. The CDR3, as DNA: TGTGCCAGCAGCCCAAATACAGGGATGGCTTCACCCCTCCACTTT.

V usage is TRBV30 and J usage is TRBJ2-3; D is ambiguous. CDR1 GTSNPN and CDR2 SVGIG come from the germline V gene (reference sequence). The CDR3 loop spans 11 amino acids. Trimming took off 4 bases at V and 14 bases at J, with 16 bases between the two ends. Here the CDR3 DNA reads TGTGCCTGGACCAACGGTATACACCGGTATTTT. Translated: CAWTNGIHRYF.

The chain carries TRBV28 and TRBJ1-5; tentative D call: TRBD1 (6 bases). In germline, CDR1 is MDHEN, CDR2 SYDVKM. The V gene lost 5 bases and the J gene lost 5 bases, with 10 bases spanning the gap. The CDR3 extends over 13 amino acids. The CDR3 DNA reads as TGTGCCAGCAGTCGGACAGATTATCAGCCCCAGCATTTT. This encodes CASSRTDYQPQHF.

This rearrangement joins TRBV6-7 to TRBJ2-1; D is tentatively TRBD1 or TRBD2 (5 bases each). TRBV6-7 is an ORF for which the function is uncertain. The germline V and J ends were trimmed by 2 bases and 0 bases, with 23 bases remaining between them. CDR3 length: 20 amino acids. The CDR3 here is CASSYRYVGTPEDSYNEQFF. In DNA form, the CDR3 reads TGTGCCAGCAGTTACCGTTACGTCGGGACCCCCGAGGACTCCTACAATGAGCAGTTCTTC.

The V and J genes are TRBV10-2 and TRBJ1-1; no definite D call. The CDR3 totals 10 residues. Germline CDR1 and CDR2: WSHSY and SAAADI. V lost 7 bases to trimming and J lost 7 bases, with 7 bases between them. The CDR3 sequence is CASKGIEAFF. CDR3 nucleotide sequence: TGCGCCAGCAAGGGAATTGAAGCTTTCTTT.

This chain joins TRBV7-8 and TRBJ2-3; TRBD2 matches 8 bases. The V segment lost 5 bases and the J segment 10 bases; nucleotides outside the gene matches: 11. Germline CDR1 is SGHVS and CDR2 is FQNEAQ. The CDR3 contains 14 residues. This CDR3 reads CASSLTPGGAAQYF. CDR3 in DNA: TGTGCCAGCAGCCTCACGCCCGGGGGGGCTGCGCAGTATTTT.